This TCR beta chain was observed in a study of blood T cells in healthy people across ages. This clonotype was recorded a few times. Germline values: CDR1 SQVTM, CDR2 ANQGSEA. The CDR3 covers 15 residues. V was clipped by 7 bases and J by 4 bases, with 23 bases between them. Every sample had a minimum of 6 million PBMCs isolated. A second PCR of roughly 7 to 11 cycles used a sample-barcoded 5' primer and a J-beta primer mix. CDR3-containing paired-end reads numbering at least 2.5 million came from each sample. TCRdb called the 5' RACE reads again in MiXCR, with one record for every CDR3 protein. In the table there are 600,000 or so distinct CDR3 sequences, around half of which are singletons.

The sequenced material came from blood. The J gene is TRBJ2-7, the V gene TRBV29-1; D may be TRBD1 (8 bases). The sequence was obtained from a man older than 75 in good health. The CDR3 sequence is CSASGGAGGMYEQYF. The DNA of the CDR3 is TGCAGCGCCTCAGGGGGGGCAGGGGGCATGTACGAGCAGTACTTC.